Presented here are 17 T cell receptor beta chains from one specimen sequenced in a study of vaccination effects on CD4 cells after COVID-19. Which antigens these TCRs recognize remains unknown. Culture proceeded for 10 days, and CD4+ T cells were then isolated. Everyone in the study got two shots of either the BNT162b2 or mRNA-1273 vaccine. Method: immunoSEQ multiplex PCR; TCRdb's copy keeps in-frame clones and lacks some. Of approximately 9,800 clones listed, around 76% were seen once; the top ten hold about a tenth. The sequenced sample was CD4+ T cells from PBMCs cultured without peptide, obtained after COVID-19 vaccination. Receptor source: a human donor who received a COVID-19 vaccine.

The rearrangement joins TRBV18 to TRBJ1-4; 9 nucleotides line up with TRBD1. Trimming took 3 bases from V and 1 from J; bases not matched to a gene: 6. CDR1 is KGHSH, CDR2 LQKENI, per germline. The CDR3 runs 17 residues. CDR3 DNA sequence: TGTGCCAGCTCACCTAGGACAGGGGTGGAAACTAATGAAAAACTGTTTTTT. Translating it yields CASSPRTGVETNEKLFF.

The chain is built from TRBV5-1 and TRBJ2-1; 9 bases agree with TRBD1. Germline lookup yields CDR1 SGHRS and CDR2 YFSETQ. This CDR3 has 14 residues. Trimming removed 0 bases from V and 13 bases from J; junction bases left unmatched: 8. The CDR3 protein is CASSLVGGQGDQFF. The CDR3 region has the DNA TGCGCCAGCAGCTTGGTAGGGGGACAGGGTGATCAGTTCTTC.

This clone occurred once. The V gene is TRBV19, the J gene TRBJ1-3; no reliable D call. V was clipped by 1 base and J by 5 bases, with 9 bases between them. The CDR3 spans 14 residues. CDR1 LNHDA and CDR2 SQIVND come from the germline V gene (reference sequence). The CDR3 sequence is CASSIAGLRNTIYF. In DNA, the CDR3 is TGTGCCAGTAGTATAGCCGGACTAAGAAACACCATATATTTT.

The rearrangement uses TRBV7-3 and TRBJ2-5; 11 nucleotides line up with TRBD2. CDR1 and CDR2 (germline): SGHTA, FQGTGA. This CDR3 contains 15 residues. V was pared by 5 bases and J by 2 bases, with 4 bases of the junction left unmatched. CDR3 protein: CASSPSSGGQETQYF. For the CDR3, the DNA is TGTGCCAGCAGCCCCTCTAGCGGGGGGCAAGAGACCCAGTACTTC.

This clone has just one count. J is TRBJ1-5 and V is TRBV2; D ambiguous. The CDR3 is 17 amino acids. The V end was cut by 3 bases, the J end by 2 bases, with 17 bases between. The germline V gene has CDR1 SNHLY and CDR2 FYNNEI. The CDR3 nucleotides read TGTGCCAGCAGTGACCTAGGTTGGGCAGGCGGCAATCAGCCCCAGCATTTT. It encodes CASSDLGWAGGNQPQHF.

This chain's CDR3 is CASSFYRVNYGYTF. In DNA, the CDR3 is TGTGCCAGCAGTTTCTACAGGGTGAACTATGGCTACACCTTC. This chain links TRBV6-5 with TRBJ1-2, with D possibly TRBD1 on 6 matching bases. The CDR3 loop spans 14 amino acids. Germline values: CDR1 MNHEY, CDR2 SVGAGI. V was pared by 4 bases and J by 2 bases, with 11 bases between.

Comments on this clone: The same CDR3 arises from other DNA sequences in this sample as well. The CDR3 sequence is CASSVSGGPYNEQFF. The CDR3 nucleotides read TGTGCCAGCAGCGTTAGCGGGGGACCCTACAATGAGCAGTTCTTC. The chain combines TRBV9 with TRBJ2-1, with 9 bases fitting TRBD2. The CDR3 has 15 residues. J lost 2 bases, V lost 2 bases, and 2 bases had no gene match. Germline CDR1 SGDLS, CDR2 YYNGEE.

The chain uses TRBV30 and TRBJ1-2; D not certain. Germline V gene sequence: CDR1 GTSNPN, CDR2 SVGIG (reference sequence). V lost 3 bases and J 1 base, leaving 15 bases between the germline ends. The CDR3 consists of 15 residues. The CDR3, as DNA: TGTGCCTGGAGATCCCTCCCTGGGGTTAACTATGGCTACACCTTC. Protein: CAWRSLPGVNYGYTF.

The rearrangement links TRBV28 to TRBJ2-3; possibly TRBD2 for D (6 bases). Germline assignment: CDR1 MDHEN and CDR2 SYDVKM. The CDR3 loop spans 18 amino acids. The ends were cut back, 6 bases at V and 1 base at J, with 23 bases in the middle. The CDR3 is CASSWVAGRGLGTDTQYF. The CDR3 DNA reads as TGTGCCAGCAGCTGGGTGGCGGGAAGGGGTCTTGGCACAGATACGCAGTATTTT.

The chain has TRBV7-9 and TRBJ1-1; maybe TRBD1 (5 bases). V was pared by 3 bases and J by 2 bases, with 13 bases between. This CDR3 has 15 amino acids. CDR1 is SEHNR and CDR2 is FQNEAQ in the germline V gene (reference sequence). CDR3 loop: CASSLPYGTNTEAFF. The CDR3 DNA sequence: TGTGCCAGCAGCTTGCCCTACGGGACCAACACTGAAGCTTTCTTT.

This chain joins TRBV19 and TRBJ1-6, with D unresolved. V was cut by 5 bases and J by 10 bases, with 15 bases left in between. Looked up from germline, CDR1 is LNHDA and CDR2 is SQIVND (reference sequence). The CDR3 runs 14 residues. The DNA of the CDR3 is TGTGCCAGTAGTCCGCCCGGTGGGCGGTCACCCCTCCACTTT. Amino acid sequence: CASSPPGGRSPLHF.

The V and J genes are TRBV5-1 and TRBJ1-6; D call uncertain. Germline V gene sequence: CDR1 SGHRS, CDR2 YFSETQ. V was shortened by 5 bases and J by 10 bases, with 10 bases between the two germline ends. This CDR3 region has 12 residues. CDR3 residues: CASRQGNSPLHF. The CDR3 nucleotides are TGCGCCAGCAGGCAAGGGAACTCACCCCTCCACTTT. Filled out from reference TRBV5-1 and TRBJ1-6, the complete variable domain reads KAGVTQTPRYLIKTRGQQVTLSCSPISGHRSVSWYQQTPGQGLQFLFEYFSETQRNKGNFPGRFSGRQFSNSRSEMNVSTLELGDSALYLCASRQGNSPLHFGNGTRLTVT.

Worth noting for this clone: Other nucleotide sequences from this sample produce the same CDR3. The chain is built from TRBV18 and TRBJ2-5; D ambiguous. This CDR3 contains 11 residues. Between the trimmed V and J ends, which lost 3 bases and 1 base, there was a span of 0 bases. Per germline, CDR1 KGHSH and CDR2 LQKENI. Here the CDR3 DNA reads TGTGCCAGCTCACCCCAAGAGACCCAGTACTTC. Translated: CASSPQETQYF.

This clone appeared once. The V and J genes are TRBV6-4 and TRBJ2-7, with 10 bases matching TRBD1. Germline V lookup: CDR1 MRHNA, CDR2 SNTAGT. V trimming: 3 bases; J trimming: 6 bases; junction bases outside the gene matches: 11. The CDR3 length is 16 residues. In DNA, the CDR3 is TGTGCCAGCAGTGAGCATCCGGGACAGGGGTTGGGCGAGCAGTACTTC. Encoded protein: CASSEHPGQGLGEQYF.

The genes are TRBV6-5 and TRBJ1-2, with a possible D match to TRBD1 (6 bases). Deletions cut 11 bases from V and 0 bases from J, with 16 bases between. Germline assignment: CDR1 MNHEY and CDR2 SVGAGI. This CDR3 is built from 14 residues. The CDR3 loop reads CASRAQGTNYGYTF. CDR3 in DNA: TGTGCCTCTCGGGCGCAGGGGACTAACTATGGCTACACCTTC.

This rearrangement joins TRBV7-9 to TRBJ2-4, with D possibly TRBD1 on 5 matching bases. The CDR3 has 14 residues. Germline V gene sequence: CDR1 SEHNR, CDR2 FQNEAQ (reference sequence). Trimming stripped 6 bases from V and 8 bases from J, with 17 bases between. The CDR3 DNA is TGTGCCAGCAGTCGCGTAGGGGCTATGGACATTCAGTACTTC. This translates into CASSRVGAMDIQYF.

This sequence joins TRBV12-5 and TRBJ1-1; D not certain. CDR1 and CDR2 (germline): LGHNT, FRNRAP. CDR3 size: 13 residues. V dropped 3 bases and J dropped 1 base, with 6 bases sitting between them. The CDR3 sequence is CASGLAENTEAFF. Here the CDR3 DNA reads TGTGCTAGTGGTTTAGCGGAGAACACTGAAGCTTTCTTT.